This paragraph reports one T cell receptor beta chain. The antigen remains undetermined. Using immunoSEQ multiplex PCR, the repertoire was profiled, and TCRdb retains in-frame clones only, with some absent. The sample gives about 150,000 clones, around 94% of which show up once; about 0.33% is in the top ten. Baseline was the first blood sampling point, followed by cycle 4 day 1 and cycle 7 day 1. These data come from a study of OX40 agonist ivuxolimab in advanced cancers. About the study: The study treated patients with ivuxolimab, an agonistic anti-OX40 (CD134) antibody.

Study-wide results and limits: In the 0.1-3.0 mg/kg groups, partial responders showed among the lowest expansion.

The specimen comprised CD4+ or CD8+ T cells sorted from blood, sampled in a trial of the OX40 agonist ivuxolimab. The clonotype comes from an adult with an advanced solid tumor such as melanoma, head and neck, liver or kidney cancer.

CDR3 residues: CASSLGPREQYF. The CDR3 coding sequence is TGTGCCAGCAGTTTGGGGCCGCGGGAGCAGTACTTC. V and J are TRBV28 and TRBJ2-7, with D tentatively TRBD1 (5 bases). Germline CDR1 and CDR2: MDHEN and SYDVKM. Trimming stripped 3 bases from V and 7 bases from J, with 10 bases between. CDR3 length: 12 amino acids. The full variable domain, completed using reference TRBV28 and TRBJ2-7, is DVKVTQSSRYLVKRTGEKVFLECVQDMDHENMFWYRQDPGLGLRLIYFSYDVKMKEKGDIPEGYSVSREKKERFSLILESASTNQTSMYLCASSLGPREQYFGPGTRLTVT.